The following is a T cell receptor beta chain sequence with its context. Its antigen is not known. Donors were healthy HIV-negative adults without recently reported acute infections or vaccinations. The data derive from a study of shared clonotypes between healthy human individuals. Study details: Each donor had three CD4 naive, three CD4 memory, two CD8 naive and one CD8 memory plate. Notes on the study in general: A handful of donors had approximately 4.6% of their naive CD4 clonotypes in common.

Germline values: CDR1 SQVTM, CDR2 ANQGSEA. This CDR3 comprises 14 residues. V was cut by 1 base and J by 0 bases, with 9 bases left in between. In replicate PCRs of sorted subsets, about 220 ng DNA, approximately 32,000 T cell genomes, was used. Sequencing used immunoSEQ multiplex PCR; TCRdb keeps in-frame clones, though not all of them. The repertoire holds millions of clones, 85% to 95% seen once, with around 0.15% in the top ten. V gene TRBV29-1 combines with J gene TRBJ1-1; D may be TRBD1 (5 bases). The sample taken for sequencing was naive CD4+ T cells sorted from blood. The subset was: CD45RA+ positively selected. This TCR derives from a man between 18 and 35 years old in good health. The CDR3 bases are TGCAGCGTTGAAGGAGACAGCCTGAACACTGAAGCTTTCTTT. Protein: CSVEGDSLNTEAFF.